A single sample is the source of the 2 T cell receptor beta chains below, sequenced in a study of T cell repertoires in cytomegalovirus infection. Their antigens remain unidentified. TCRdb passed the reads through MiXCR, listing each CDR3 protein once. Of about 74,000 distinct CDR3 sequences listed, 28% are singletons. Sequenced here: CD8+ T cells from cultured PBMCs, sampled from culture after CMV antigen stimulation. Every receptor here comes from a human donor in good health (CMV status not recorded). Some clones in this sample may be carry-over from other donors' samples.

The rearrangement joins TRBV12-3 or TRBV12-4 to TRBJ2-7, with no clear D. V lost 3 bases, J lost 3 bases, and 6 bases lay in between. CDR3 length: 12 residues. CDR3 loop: CASSFYSYEQYF. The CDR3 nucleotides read TGTGCCAGCAGTTTCTATAGCTACGAGCAGTACTTC.

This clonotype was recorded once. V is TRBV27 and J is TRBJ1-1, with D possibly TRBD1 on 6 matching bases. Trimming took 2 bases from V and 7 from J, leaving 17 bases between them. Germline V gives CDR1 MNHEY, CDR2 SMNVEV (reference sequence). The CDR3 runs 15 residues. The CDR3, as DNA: TGTGCCAGCAGTTTAACTCCGTCGGGGGGCGGTGAAGCTTTCTTT. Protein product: CASSLTPSGGGEAFF.